Given below is one T cell receptor (beta chain) in context. Its antigen is as yet unknown. Assay: immunoSEQ multiplex PCR; the TCRdb copy retains only in-frame clones and omits some. The table includes 200,000 to 250,000 clones, around 80% detected once. The data were taken from a study of cytomegalovirus exposure and HLA in healthy donors. Study-wide results and limits: The study recorded over 150 TCR beta chains that were cytomegalovirus-associated. Accounts indicate the classifier identified cytomegalovirus status with strong specificity and sensitivity. In vitro work confirmed that three CMV-associated chains recognize CMV antigens.

This CDR3 is 14 amino acids long. From germline, CDR1 is SGHNT and CDR2 YYREEE (reference sequence). The V end was cut by 1 base, the J end by 5 bases, with 12 bases between. The TCR comes from a woman between 25 and 40 years old in good health and CMV-seropositive. The source material was PBMCs. The chain carries TRBV5-4 and TRBJ1-2, with unresolved D. For the CDR3, the DNA is TGTGCCAGCAGCTTGCCCTTAGAGAGATATGGCTACACCTTC. Its protein is CASSLPLERYGYTF.